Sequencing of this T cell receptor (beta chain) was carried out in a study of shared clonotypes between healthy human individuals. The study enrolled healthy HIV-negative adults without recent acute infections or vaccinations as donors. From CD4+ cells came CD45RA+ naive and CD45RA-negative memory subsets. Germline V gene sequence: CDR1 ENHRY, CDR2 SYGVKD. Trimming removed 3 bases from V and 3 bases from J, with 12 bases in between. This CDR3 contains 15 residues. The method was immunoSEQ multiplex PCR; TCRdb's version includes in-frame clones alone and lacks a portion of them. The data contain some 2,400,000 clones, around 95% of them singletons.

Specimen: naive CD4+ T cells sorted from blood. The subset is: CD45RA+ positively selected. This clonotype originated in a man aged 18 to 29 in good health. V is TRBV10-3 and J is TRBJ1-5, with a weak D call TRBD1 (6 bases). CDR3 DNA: TGTGCCATCAGTGAAGGTCAGGGGTTCAATCAGCCCCAGCATTTT. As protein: CAISEGQGFNQPQHF.